Below are 8 T cell receptor beta chains sequenced from a single sample in a study of T cells in tuberculosis. Profiled with immunoSEQ multiplex PCR; TCRdb holds only in-frame clones, not every one. The table shows around 43,000 clones, with approximately 95% occurring only once. The sequencing sample was made of PBMCs. The origin of the receptors is a donor between 10 and 35 years old with latent tuberculosis or without tuberculosis infection.

V is TRBV6-1 and J is TRBJ1-1; 8 bases line up with TRBD1. Germline loops: CDR1 MNHNS, CDR2 SASEGT. CDR3 length equals 14 residues. After removal of 6 bases from V and 3 bases from J, the junction contained 6 bases not matched to a gene. The CDR3 DNA reads as TGTGCCAGCAGGAGCAGGGGGCTCTACACTGAAGCTTTCTTT. Protein sequence: CASRSRGLYTEAFF.

The gene calls are TRBV6-1 and TRBJ1-1; 7 bases fit TRBD1. The CDR3 length is 15 residues. V lost 5 bases, J lost 0 bases, and 6 bases stayed unmatched. From germline, CDR1 is MNHNS and CDR2 SASEGT. In DNA form, the CDR3 reads TGTGCCAGCAGTTTAACGACAGGGATGAACACTGAAGCTTTCTTT. Protein product: CASSLTTGMNTEAFF.

V usage is TRBV27 and J usage is TRBJ1-5, with D hard to call. CDR1 MNHEY and CDR2 SMNVEV come from the germline V gene (reference sequence). This CDR3 is built from 15 residues. Trimming took off 2 bases at V and 1 base at J, with 9 bases between the two ends. DNA for the CDR3: TGTGCCAGCAGTTTAGAGGGTAGGAGCAATCAGCCCCAGCATTTT. It is translated as CASSLEGRSNQPQHF.

The chain has TRBV6-5 and TRBJ2-7; D is unclear. The CDR3 consists of 16 residues. V gave up 2 bases and J gave up 2 bases, with 16 bases separating them. Germline lookup yields CDR1 MNHEY and CDR2 SVGAGI. The CDR3: CASSYSPQAPTYEQYF. The CDR3 DNA is TGTGCCAGCAGTTACAGTCCGCAGGCTCCTACCTACGAGCAGTACTTC.

The chain couples TRBV18 to TRBJ1-5; D ambiguous. V was shortened by 6 bases and J by 0 bases, with 6 bases between the two germline ends. Germline CDR1 and CDR2: KGHSH and LQKENI. The CDR3 is made up of 13 amino acids. In DNA, the CDR3 is TGTGCCAGCTCCCAGGATAGCAATCAGCCCCAGCATTTT. It encodes CASSQDSNQPQHF.

The V call is TRBV7-2, the J call TRBJ2-5; 10 bases are a match to TRBD2. Trimming at V came to 1 base and at J to 2 bases, leaving 10 bases not matched to a gene. The CDR3 has 18 amino acids. Germline CDR1 reads SGHTA; CDR2 reads FQGNSA. The CDR3: CASSLGLAGAPPQETQYF. The CDR3, as DNA: TGTGCCAGCAGCTTAGGTCTAGCGGGGGCCCCACCGCAAGAGACCCAGTACTTC.

This CDR3 reads CASKLRRGLPNEKLFF. The DNA for the CDR3 is TGTGCCAGCAAGCTACGAAGGGGATTGCCTAATGAAAAACTGTTTTTT. This chain uses TRBV28 with TRBJ1-4; maybe TRBD1 (5 bases). The germline V gene encodes CDR1 MDHEN and CDR2 SYDVKM. The CDR3 has 16 amino acids. Trimming stripped 7 bases from V and 3 bases from J, with 18 bases between.

The rearrangement joins TRBV5-4 to TRBJ2-7, with 8 bases that match TRBD1. CDR3 length equals 15 residues. Germline CDR1 reads SGHNT; CDR2 reads YYREEE (reference sequence). The V and J ends lost 0 bases and 7 bases, in that order; junction bases with no gene match: 9. The CDR3 loop is CASSLVSQGAREQYF. CDR3 coding DNA: TGTGCCAGCAGCTTGGTGTCCCAGGGGGCGCGAGAGCAGTACTTC. Full variable domain (outside the CDR3, taken from reference TRBV5-4 and TRBJ2-7): ETGVTQSPTHLIKTRGQQVTLRCSSQSGHNTVSWYQQALGQGPQFIFQYYREEENGRGNFPPRFSGLQFPNYSSELNVNALELDDSALYLCASSLVSQGAREQYFGPGTRLTVT.